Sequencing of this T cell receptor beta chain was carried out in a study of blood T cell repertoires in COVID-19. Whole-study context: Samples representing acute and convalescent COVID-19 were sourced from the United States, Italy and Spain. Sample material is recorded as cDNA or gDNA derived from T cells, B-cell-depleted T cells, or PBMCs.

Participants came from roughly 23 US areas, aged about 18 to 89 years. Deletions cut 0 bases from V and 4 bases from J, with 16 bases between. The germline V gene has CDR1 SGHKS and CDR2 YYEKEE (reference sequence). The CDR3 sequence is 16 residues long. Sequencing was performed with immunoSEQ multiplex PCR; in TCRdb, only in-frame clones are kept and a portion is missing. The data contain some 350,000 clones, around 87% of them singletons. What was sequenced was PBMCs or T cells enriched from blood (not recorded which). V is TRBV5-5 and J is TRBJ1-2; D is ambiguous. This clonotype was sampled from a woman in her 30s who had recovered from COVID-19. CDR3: CASSLVGRTVIYGYTF. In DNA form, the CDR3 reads TGTGCCAGCAGCTTGGTGGGGAGGACGGTTATCTATGGCTACACCTTC.